Listed below are T cell receptor beta chains from one sample, sequenced in a study of immune characterization of retroperitoneal liposarcoma. Each CDR3 protein gets one entry after TCRdb re-called the PCR reads with MiXCR. The repertoire holds some 9,300 distinct CDR3 sequences, with roughly 28% as singletons. Sample: blood. The receptors originated from a male donor with retroperitoneal liposarcoma. Both conserved end residues are part of each CDR3. The order of the fields is D gene, clone size, J gene, V gene, CDR3 protein, CDR3 DNA. The D gene is left open where the match is weak. Clone size is not always given. Where it is, it says once, few, many or a class for expanded clones.

.,.,TRBJ2-1,TRBV7-3,CASRRATSADEQFF,TGTGCCAGCAGACGGGCGACTAGTGCCGATGAGCAGTTCTTC
TRBD1,many,TRBJ2-7,TRBV6-6,CASSSAQGSSYEQYF,TGTGCCAGCAGTTCCGCACAGGGGAGCTCCTACGAGCAGTACTTC
.,few,TRBJ2-7,TRBV4-1,CASSQGDGAGHEQYF,TGCGCCAGCAGCCAAGGGGATGGGGCTGGCCACGAGCAGTACTTC
.,few,TRBJ2-1,TRBV6-5,CASSLGGGGHEQFF,TGTGCCAGCAGTCTCGGGGGCGGGGGACACGAGCAGTTCTTC
.,.,TRBJ2-1,TRBV19,CASSIEGSTYNEQFF,TGTGCCAGTAGTATAGAAGGTAGTACCTACAATGAGCAGTTCTTC
.,many,TRBJ2-1,TRBV6-1,CASSEAGATYNEQFF,TGTGCCAGCAGTGAAGCGGGGGCCACCTACAATGAGCAGTTCTTC
.,many,TRBJ2-2,TRBV6-1,CASSEYGRPNTGELFF,TGTGCCAGCAGTGAATATGGCAGACCGAACACCGGGGAGCTGTTTTTT
.,many,TRBJ2-2,TRBV12-3/TRBV12-4,CASHPEQGKRSGELFF,TGTGCCAGTCACCCCGAACAGGGAAAGAGGTCCGGGGAGCTGTTTTTT
TRBD2,few,TRBJ2-1,TRBV30,CAWNPGGYNEQFF,TGTGCCTGGAACCCGGGGGGGTACAATGAGCAGTTCTTC
TRBD2,few,TRBJ2-3,TRBV11-3,CASSLDELAGRGDTQYF,TGTGCCAGCAGCTTAGACGAATTAGCGGGGCGGGGGGATACGCAGTATTTT
.,few,TRBJ1-2,TRBV4-1,CASSQDRMTAPYTF,TGTGCCAGCAGCCAAGATAGGATGACGGCCCCATACACCTTC
.,few,TRBJ2-1,TRBV12-3/TRBV12-4,CASSLAGGDEQFF,TGTGCCAGCAGTTTAGCCGGCGGGGATGAGCAGTTCTTC
TRBD2,many,TRBJ2-5,TRBV10-1,CASRPRLAGAPMAQYF,TGCGCCAGCAGGCCAAGACTAGCGGGAGCCCCAATGGCCCAGTACTTC
TRBD2,large,TRBJ2-3,TRBV6-1,CASSELAGGPDTQYF,TGTGCCAGCAGTGAACTAGCGGGGGGGCCAGATACGCAGTATTTT
.,many,TRBJ2-4,TRBV4-2,CASSQDKNRAKNIQYF,TGTGCCAGCAGCCAAGATAAAAATAGGGCCAAAAACATTCAGTACTTC
TRBD2,many,TRBJ2-5,TRBV6-6,CASSYGIGTSGGKETQYF,TGTGCCAGCAGTTACGGTATCGGGACTAGCGGGGGGAAAGAGACCCAGTACTTC
.,.,TRBJ1-4,TRBV6-1,CASSEAHGGNEKLFF,TGTGCCAGCAGTGAAGCGCACGGGGGCAATGAAAAACTGTTTTTT
TRBD1,once,TRBJ1-4,TRBV3-1,CASSQDRGLEKLFF,TGTGCCAGCAGCCAAGACAGGGGGCTTGAAAAACTGTTTTTT
TRBD2,.,TRBJ2-5,TRBV6-1,CASSAGLAGGSWTQYF,TGTGCCAGCAGTGCGGGACTAGCGGGCGGGTCGTGGACCCAGTACTTC
.,many,TRBJ1-4,TRBV5-1,CASSSVGGGEKLFF,TGCGCCAGCAGTTCAGTAGGGGGAGGAGAAAAACTGTTTTTT
.,.,TRBJ2-2,TRBV4-1,CASSQALRTGELFF,TGCGCCAGCAGCCAAGCGCTACGGACCGGGGAGCTGTTTTTT
TRBD2,many,TRBJ2-7,TRBV6-1,CASSPTGLAGGPSYNEQYF,TGTGCCAGCAGTCCCACGGGACTAGCGGGGGGGCCTTCCTACAATGAGCAGTACTTC
TRBD2,.,TRBJ2-5,TRBV6-2/TRBV6-3,CASSYSVAGGDQETQYF,TGTGCCAGCAGTTACTCCGTAGCGGGGGGTGATCAAGAGACCCAGTACTTC
TRBD1,few,TRBJ2-3,TRBV12-5,CASGLVPRQGDTDTQYF,TGTGCTAGTGGTTTGGTACCCCGACAGGGAGACACAGATACGCAGTATTTT
.,.,TRBJ2-7,TRBV6-1,CASRKSGGSKGYEQYF,TGTGCCAGCAGGAAAAGCGGCGGCTCAAAAGGCTACGAGCAGTACTTC
.,.,TRBJ1-4,TRBV12-3/TRBV12-4,CASSPVDSRGGRLFF,TGTGCCAGCAGCCCCGTCGACAGCCGGGGAGGGCGGCTGTTTTTT
TRBD2,.,TRBJ2-3,TRBV6-2/TRBV6-3,CASSGTSEGTDTQYF,TGTGCCAGCAGCGGAACTAGCGAGGGCACAGATACGCAGTATTTT
TRBD2,few,TRBJ2-1,TRBV27,CASSPGLAYNEQFF,TGTGCCAGCAGCCCGGGACTAGCGTACAATGAGCAGTTCTTC
TRBD2,.,TRBJ2-7,TRBV12-3/TRBV12-4,CASSAGTSHSYEQYF,TGTGCCAGCAGCGCCGGGACTAGTCACTCCTACGAGCAGTACTTC
.,.,TRBJ2-1,TRBV7-6,CASSITGARETQFF,TGTGCCAGCAGCATCACAGGGGCCCGGGAGACCCAGTTCTTC
TRBD2,many,TRBJ2-1,TRBV5-1,CASRGAGGLNEQFF,TGCGCCTCCCGAGGGGCGGGGGGCCTTAATGAGCAGTTCTTC
TRBD1,many,TRBJ2-1,TRBV4-1,CASSQDGTEYNEQFF,TGCGCCAGCAGCCAAGATGGGACAGAATACAATGAGCAGTTCTTC
.,many,TRBJ2-3,TRBV6-1,CAVSGGSRTDTQYF,TGTGCCGTCTCAGGCGGAAGTAGAACAGATACGCAGTATTTT
.,few,TRBJ2-5,TRBV4-1,CASSQDETEETQYF,TGCGCCAGCAGCCAAGACGAGACGGAAGAGACCCAGTACTTC
TRBD1,.,TRBJ2-1,TRBV18,CASSLRGIVGDEQFF,TGTGCCAGCTCACTCAGGGGGATAGTTGGTGATGAGCAGTTCTTC
.,.,TRBJ2-1,TRBV27,CASSLKYSALDEQFF,TGTGCCAGCAGTTTAAAGTACTCAGCCCTCGACGAGCAGTTCTTC
.,many,TRBJ2-1,TRBV6-1,CASSYKRYNEQFF,TGTGCCAGCAGTTATAAGAGGTACAATGAGCAGTTCTTC
TRBD1,many,TRBJ2-1,TRBV7-8,CASSLRDRQEFGNYEQFF,TGTGCCAGCAGCTTACGGGACAGACAAGAATTCGGGAACTACGAGCAGTTCTTC
.,medium-sized,TRBJ2-3,TRBV27,CASSLSISWGHTDTQYF,TGTGCCAGCAGTTTATCGATCAGTTGGGGACACACAGATACGCAGTATTTT
TRBD2,.,TRBJ2-5,TRBV12-3/TRBV12-4,CASSHGLEETQYF,TGTGCCAGCAGTCACGGACTAGAAGAGACCCAGTACTTC
.,many,TRBJ2-1,TRBV6-6,CASSYSSLADYEQFF,TGTGCCAGCAGTTACTCGAGTCTAGCCGACTACGAGCAGTTCTTC
TRBD2,large,TRBJ2-3,TRBV6-1,CASSTLPGLAGGPRDTQYF,TGTGCCAGCAGTACCCTCCCGGGACTAGCGGGGGGGCCGAGAGATACGCAGTATTTT
.,many,TRBJ2-2,TRBV6-1,CASSPGPNTGELFF,TGTGCCAGCAGCCCCGGACCCAACACCGGGGAGCTGTTTTTT
.,few,TRBJ2-7,TRBV27,CASRQGGTTNYEQYF,TGTGCCAGCAGACAGGGTGGGACAACCAACTACGAGCAGTACTTC
.,many,TRBJ1-2,TRBV5-4,CASSLPAGEAYGYTF,TGTGCCAGCAGCTTGCCGGCAGGGGAGGCCTATGGCTACACCTTC
.,.,TRBJ1-1,TRBV6-1,CASSWTVNTEAFF,TGTGCCAGCAGCTGGACAGTGAACACTGAAGCTTTCTTT
.,.,TRBJ2-3,TRBV27,CASSLGGLLPDTQYF,TGTGCCAGCAGTTTAGGCGGTCTCTTGCCAGATACGCAGTATTTT
.,medium-sized,TRBJ2-5,TRBV6-1,CASSELRRGRPGFETQYF,TGTGCCAGCAGTGAACTAAGGAGGGGGCGCCCAGGGTTTGAGACCCAGTACTTC
.,many,TRBJ1-2,TRBV27,CASSEKNGYTF,TGTGCCAGCAGTGAAAAAAATGGCTACACCTTC
.,.,TRBJ2-3,TRBV25-1,CASSPSVPLDTQYF,TGTGCCAGCAGCCCCTCGGTCCCACTAGATACGCAGTATTTT
.,.,TRBJ2-1,TRBV27,CASSLSAGGLYNEQFF,TGTGCCAGCAGTTTATCGGCAGGGGGACTATACAATGAGCAGTTCTTC
.,large,TRBJ1-1,TRBV6-1,CASSEAGQYTEAFF,TGTGCCAGCAGTGAAGCAGGCCAGTACACTGAAGCTTTCTTT
TRBD2,.,TRBJ2-3,TRBV4-1,CASSQERGGRDTQYF,TGCGCCAGCAGCCAAGAACGGGGGGGCCGAGATACGCAGTATTTT
.,few,TRBJ2-5,TRBV4-1,CASSQPGGMEETQYF,TGCGCCAGCAGCCAACCCGGCGGGATGGAAGAGACCCAGTACTTC
.,.,TRBJ2-2,TRBV6-1,CASSGTGELFF,TGTGCCAGCTCCGGCACCGGGGAGCTGTTTTTT